This entry lists 8 T cell receptor beta chains sequenced from one sample in a study of human T cells and chemical hapten exposure. Time point described: patch test 1, 2 weeks after DPC sensitization. The treatment: therapeutic diphenylcyclopropenone sensitization with weekly scalp DPC. TCRdb reprocessed the RACE reads with MiXCR, giving one entry per CDR3 protein. The sample contains about 360,000 distinct CDR3 sequences, around 6.9% of which appear only once. Sequenced here: whole blood, sampled in connection with sensitization to the hapten diphenylcyclopropenone (DPC). These receptors were collected from a young woman with alopecia areata. Some clones in this sample may be carry-over from other donors' samples.

The CDR3 loop reads CSAPGGEPGTRRDEQFF. The DNA of the CDR3 is TGCAGTGCCCCAGGGGGGGAGCCAGGAACAAGGAGGGATGAGCAGTTCTTC. This sequence joins TRBV20-1 and TRBJ2-1; D could derive from TRBD1 or TRBD2 (7 bases each). There are 17 residues in the CDR3. Germline V gives CDR1 DFQATT, CDR2 SNEGSKA (reference sequence). V gave up 6 bases and J gave up 8 bases, with 29 bases separating them.

The rearrangement joins TRBV5-1 to TRBJ2-5, with D unresolved. CDR1 and CDR2 (germline): SGHRS, YFSETQ. CDR3 length: 14 residues. With 4 bases removed from V and 1 base from J, the gap between germline ends came to 11 bases. CDR3 amino acids: CASSPLGSQETQYF. For the CDR3, the DNA is TGCGCCAGCAGCCCCCTTGGGTCCCAAGAGACCCAGTACTTC.

This clonotype was seen ten or more times. The chain uses TRBV7-9 and TRBJ2-4; TRBD1 aligns across 7 bases. CDR3 length: 18 residues. V was pared by 4 bases and J by 3 bases, with 15 bases of the junction left unmatched. CDR1 is SEHNR and CDR2 is FQNEAQ in the germline V gene (reference sequence). For the CDR3, the DNA is TGTGCCAGCAGCTCCCCAGGTCGAGGGGGCGTAGGCAAAAACATTCAGTACTTC. Translation: CASSSPGRGGVGKNIQYF.

The chain couples TRBV10-3 to TRBJ2-7; D may be TRBD2 (5 bases). Germline CDR1 ENHRY, CDR2 SYGVKD. The CDR3 totals 15 residues. Trimming removed 4 bases from V and 3 bases from J, with 16 bases in between. The CDR3 DNA sequence: TGTGCCATCAGTGCAAGCTACTCCGGGGTCTACGAGCAGTACTTC. Protein product: CAISASYSGVYEQYF.

Concerning this clonotype itself: A much larger clone lies a single base off, so this may be a read error. This chain links TRBV3-1 with TRBJ2-6; maybe TRBD1 (6 bases). V lost 3 bases and J 0 bases, leaving 12 bases between the germline ends. The CDR3 has 17 amino acids. The germline gives CDR1 LGHDT, CDR2 YNNKEL (reference sequence). The CDR3, as DNA: TGTGCCAGCAGCCACAGGACAGTTTGCTCTGGGGCCAACGTCCTGACTTTC. It specifies CASSHRTVCSGANVLTF.

The gene calls are TRBV25-1 and TRBJ2-5, with D possibly called TRBD1 or TRBD2 (5 bases each). Germline V lookup: CDR1 MGHDK, CDR2 SYGVNS. The germline V and J ends were trimmed by 5 bases and 4 bases, with 14 bases remaining between them. The length of the CDR3 is 14 residues. The CDR3 is CASSPSAGAETQYF. The DNA of the CDR3 is TGTGCCAGCAGTCCCTCGGCCGGGGCAGAGACCCAGTACTTC. The variable domain in full, completed from reference TRBV25-1 and TRBJ2-5, reads EADIYQTPRYLVIGTGKKITLECSQTMGHDKMYWYQQDPGMELHLIHYSYGVNSTEKGDLSSESTVSRIRTEHFPLTLESARPSHTSQYLCASSPSAGAETQYFGPGTRLLVL.

This clonotype was seen repeatedly, ten times or more. This chain connects TRBV9 to TRBJ2-3; D uncertain. V was trimmed by 5 bases and J by 5 bases, leaving 6 bases between them. Germline CDR1 SGDLS, CDR2 YYNGEE. The CDR3 contains 11 residues. The CDR3 loop reads CASSGVDTQYF. CDR3 bases: TGTGCCAGCAGTGGTGTAGATACGCAGTATTTT.

The V gene is TRBV2, the J gene TRBJ2-7, with 9 bases aligning to TRBD1. The trim removed 8 bases at V and 5 bases at J, leaving 10 bases unmatched. Germline loops: CDR1 SNHLY, CDR2 FYNNEI. CDR3 length: 14 residues. The chain's CDR3 is CASGGTGLYHEQYF. CDR3 DNA sequence: TGTGCCAGCGGCGGGACAGGGCTTTACCACGAGCAGTACTTC.